The 30 T cell receptor beta chains given below trace back to one sample, sequenced in a study of T cell responses to AZD1222 COVID-19 vaccine. Method: immunoSEQ multiplex PCR; TCRdb's copy keeps in-frame clones and lacks some. The sample includes about 140,000 clones, roughly 88% seen only once; the top ten take around 3.3%. Sequencing used peripheral blood, obtained on day 0 of AZD1222 vaccination. These receptors were collected from an adult in good health.

The CDR3 DNA reads TGTGCCTGGAGTGTAAACGGTAACACTGAAGCTTTCTTT. It specifies CAWSVNGNTEAFF. V is TRBV30 and J is TRBJ1-1, with D hard to call. The germline CDR1 and CDR2 sequences are GTSNPN and SVGIG (reference sequence). V was pared by 0 bases and J by 2 bases, with 7 bases between. The CDR3 covers 13 residues.

This chain links TRBV4-3 with TRBJ1-4, with 10 bases fitting TRBD1. Per germline, CDR1 LGHNA and CDR2 YSLEER. This CDR3 has 16 residues. V gave up 3 bases and J gave up 8 bases; unmatched junction bases: 9. CDR3 region: CASSQEPGQGWEKLFF. CDR3 nucleotide sequence: TGCGCCAGCAGCCAGGAACCGGGACAGGGGTGGGAAAAACTGTTTTTT.

The rearrangement links TRBV6-2 or TRBV6-3 to TRBJ1-6; D unclear. V was cut by 2 bases and J by 7 bases, with 12 bases left in between. The germline V gene has CDR1 MNHEY and CDR2 SVGEGT. The CDR3 has 15 residues. The CDR3 DNA is TGTGCCAGCAGTTACGCCGGGGTCGGCAATTCACCCCTCCACTTT. It encodes CASSYAGVGNSPLHF.

Note on this clone: The germline gene is not matched at one end of the junction; a read error may be the cause. The chain couples TRBV18 to TRBJ1-5; the D is unclear. The length of the CDR3 is 13 residues. From germline, CDR1 is KGHSH and CDR2 LQKENI. The CDR3 sequence: CASSPGSDQPQHF. The CDR3, as DNA: TGTGCCAGCTCACCAGGTAGCGATCAGCCCCAGCATTTT.

This sequence joins TRBV7-9 and TRBJ2-5; a possible D gene is TRBD2 (5 bases). The CDR3 is 12 residues long. CDR1 and CDR2 from the germline V gene are SEHNR and FQNEAQ (reference sequence). V was cut by 2 bases and J by 9 bases, with 10 bases left in between. CDR3 sequence (DNA): TGTGCCAGCAGCTTACTAGAGGGCCCCCAGTACTTC. Residues: CASSLLEGPQYF. The full variable domain, with the rest looked up from reference TRBV7-9 and TRBJ2-5, is DTGVSQNPRHKITKRGQNVTFRCDPISEHNRLYWYRQTLGQGPEFLTYFQNEAQLEKSRLLSDRFSAERPKGSFSTLEIQRTEQGDSAMYLCASSLLEGPQYFGPGTRLLVL.

In this sample, this clone turned up once. The chain joins TRBV2 to TRBJ1-2; weak D call: TRBD1 (6 bases). Trimming pared 7 bases from V and 6 bases from J, leaving 15 bases between. Germline V gene sequence: CDR1 SNHLY, CDR2 FYNNEI. The CDR3 length is 13 residues. CDR3 amino acids: CASTRSAGDGYTF. The CDR3 DNA follows: TGTGCCAGCACCAGAAGTGCAGGGGATGGCTACACCTTC. Together with reference TRBV2 and TRBJ1-2, the CDR3 gives the full variable domain: EPEVTQTPSHQVTQMGQEVILRCVPISNHLYFYWYRQILGQKVEFLVSFYNNEISEKSEIFDDQFSVERPDGSNFTLKIRSTKLEDSAMYFCASTRSAGDGYTFGSGTRLTVV.

The chain couples TRBV5-6 to TRBJ2-1; the D gene could be TRBD1 or TRBD2 (5 bases each). The CDR3 has 15 amino acids. V gave up 2 bases and J gave up 9 bases, with 18 bases separating them. Per the germline V gene, CDR1 is SGHDT and CDR2 is YYEEEE. CDR3 in DNA: TGTGCCAGCAGCTTTGTGGGGGAGCCGGCGCGTGAGCAGTTCTTC. Translation gives CASSFVGEPAREQFF.

The count of this clone is one. V and J are TRBV19 and TRBJ1-1, with TRBD1 as a possible D gene (5 bases). The germline gives CDR1 LNHDA, CDR2 SQIVND (reference sequence). V was shortened by 4 bases and J by 3 bases, with 21 bases between the two germline ends. The CDR3 extends over 17 amino acids. Here the CDR3 DNA reads TGTGCCAGTAGTAAGAACAGGCTATCGTGGTTGGACACTGAAGCTTTCTTT. This gives the protein CASSKNRLSWLDTEAFF.

The rearrangement joins TRBV10-3 to TRBJ1-1, with no clear D. This CDR3 has 14 residues. Germline CDR1 is ENHRY and CDR2 is SYGVKD. V lost 6 bases and J lost 3, with 14 bases in between. The CDR3 is CAIRPRQEDTEAFF. The CDR3 bases are TGTGCCATCAGGCCGCGGCAGGAGGACACTGAAGCTTTCTTT.

The chain recombines TRBV7-6 with TRBJ1-1; D gene ambiguous. The germline V and J ends were trimmed by 4 bases and 4 bases, with 4 bases remaining between them. This CDR3 spans 11 amino acids. Per the germline V gene, CDR1 is SGHVS and CDR2 is FNYEAQ. This CDR3 is CASSSSTEAFF. The CDR3 DNA follows: TGTGCCAGCAGCTCTTCCACTGAAGCTTTCTTT.

V usage is TRBV28 and J usage is TRBJ2-2; D is ambiguous. CDR1 is MDHEN, CDR2 SYDVKM, per germline. V dropped 7 bases and J dropped 1 base, with 4 bases sitting between them. CDR3 size: 12 residues. CDR3 residues: CASTQNTGELFF. The CDR3 DNA follows: TGTGCCAGCACGCAGAACACCGGGGAGCTGTTTTTT.

The V and J genes are TRBV4-2 and TRBJ1-1; tentative D call: TRBD1 (5 bases). CDR1 is LGHNA and CDR2 is YNFKEQ in the germline V gene. Trimming cost V 2 bases and J 3 bases, with 7 bases left between them. The CDR3 length is 13 residues. CDR3 amino acids: CASSQNRYTEAFF. The CDR3 DNA is TGTGCCAGCAGCCAAAACAGGTACACTGAAGCTTTCTTT.

The chain is built from TRBV30 and TRBJ1-3, with D unclear. Germline CDR1 GTSNPN, CDR2 SVGIG (reference sequence). The CDR3 loop spans 13 amino acids. V was trimmed by 1 base and J by 0 bases, leaving 4 bases between them. The CDR3 DNA reads as TGTGCCTGGAGTGCCTCCTCTGGAAACACCATATATTTT. Translated: CAWSASSGNTIYF. Full variable domain (missing parts from reference TRBV30 and TRBJ1-3): SQTIHQWPATLVQPVGSPLSLECTVEGTSNPNLYWYRQAAGRGLQLLFYSVGIGQISSEVPQNLSASRPQDRQFILSSKKLLLSDSGFYLCAWSASSGNTIYFGEGSWLTVV.

The V call is TRBV4-3, the J call TRBJ1-2; D is undetermined. This CDR3 region has 14 residues. V was shortened by 1 base and J by 5 bases, with 11 bases between the two germline ends. CDR1 is LGHNA, CDR2 YSLEER, per germline. Here the CDR3 reads CASSQGVIGYGYTF. The CDR3 nucleotides are TGCGCCAGCAGCCAAGGGGTAATTGGGTATGGCTACACCTTC.

The chain recombines TRBV7-2 with TRBJ2-5, with 10 bases aligning to TRBD1. V shed 5 bases, J shed 4 bases, and the junction held 1 base outside the gene matches. The CDR3 sequence is 13 residues long. Germline CDR1 is SGHTA and CDR2 is FQGNSA. CDR3 DNA sequence: TGTGCCAGCAGCAGGACAGGGGGAGAGACCCAGTACTTC. This codes for CASSRTGGETQYF.

This chain joins TRBV7-2 and TRBJ2-3; TRBD2 matches 8 bases. V lost 7 bases and J lost 5; bases outside the gene matches: 5. From germline, CDR1 is SGHTA and CDR2 FQGNSA. The CDR3 contains 13 residues. The CDR3 spells CASINAGGDTQYF. The CDR3 nucleotides read TGTGCCAGCATAAACGCGGGGGGAGATACGCAGTATTTT.

The chain has TRBV3-1 (or the pseudogene TRBV3-2) and TRBJ2-1; 15 bases fit TRBD2. The ends lost 4 bases at V and 3 bases at J; junction bases unmatched: 10. This CDR3 is built from 19 residues. Germline CDR1 reads LGHDT; CDR2 reads YNNKEL (reference sequence). CDR3 region: CASSRTGTSGRLGYNEQFF. In DNA form, the CDR3 reads TGTGCCAGCAGCCGGACCGGGACTAGCGGGAGGCTCGGCTACAATGAGCAGTTCTTC.

The chain has TRBV6-6 and TRBJ2-7; 12 nucleotides align to TRBD2. Unmatched junction bases numbered 11, after V lost 5 bases and J lost 0 bases. Germline V gives CDR1 MNHNY, CDR2 SVGAGI (reference sequence). The CDR3 sequence is 18 residues long. In DNA, the CDR3 is TGTGCCAGCAGTCTCACTCTCGGACTAGCGGGGAGCTCCTACGAGCAGTACTTC. Its translation: CASSLTLGLAGSSYEQYF.

This clone was seen a few times. V is TRBV7-2 and J is TRBJ2-5, with a tentative D call TRBD2 (6 bases). Germline V CDR1 and CDR2: SGHTA, FQGNSA. The CDR3 covers 17 residues. Trimming left V 1 base short and J 3 bases short, with 18 bases between. CDR3 in amino acids: CASSLGAERASEETQYF. Written as DNA, the CDR3 is TGTGCCAGCAGCTTAGGCGCCGAAAGGGCTAGCGAAGAGACCCAGTACTTC.

The rearrangement links TRBV14 to TRBJ2-7, with 8 bases aligning to TRBD2. The junction had 5 bases not matched to a gene; V was cut back by 4 bases and J by 6 bases. Germline CDR1 and CDR2: SGHDN and FVKESK. The CDR3 extends over 13 amino acids. CDR3 nucleotide sequence: TGTGCCAGCAGCCCTAGGACTAGCCGCGAGCAGTACTTC. This sequence encodes CASSPRTSREQYF.

CDR3 DNA sequence: TGTGCCAGCAGACAGGACAGAGGGATCTCAAGATCCTACGAGCAGTACTTC. It specifies CASRQDRGISRSYEQYF. The gene calls are TRBV7-2 and TRBJ2-7; the D gene is possibly TRBD1 (6 bases). Per the germline V gene, CDR1 is SGHTA and CDR2 is FQGNSA. Trimming stripped 6 bases from V and 1 base from J, with 22 bases between. The CDR3 runs to 17 residues.

This clone was found once. The chain uses TRBV11-3 and TRBJ1-1, with TRBD1 matching 7 bases. The germline V gene encodes CDR1 SGHNT and CDR2 YENEEA. The CDR3 extends over 12 amino acids. Unmatched junction bases numbered 5, after V lost 3 bases and J lost 10 bases. In DNA form, the CDR3 reads TGTGCCAGCAGCTTTGGGGACAGCGGAGCTTTCTTT. This gives the protein CASSFGDSGAFF.

This sequence joins TRBV28 and TRBJ2-3, with TRBD2 as a possible D gene (7 bases). CDR1 is MDHEN, CDR2 SYDVKM, per germline. The CDR3 length is 15 residues. Trimming took 7 bases from V and 8 from J, leaving 22 bases between them. CDR3 in amino acids: CASILSGTPGGTQYF. In DNA, the CDR3 is TGTGCCAGCATCCTTTCCGGGACACCGGGAGGTACGCAGTATTTT.

The chain links TRBV9 to TRBJ2-1; 7 nucleotides match TRBD2. The CDR3 spans 15 residues. Trimming cost V 0 bases and J 4 bases; bases outside gene matches: 4. Germline CDR1 SGDLS, CDR2 YYNGEE. In DNA form, the CDR3 reads TGTGCCAGCAGCGTAGGGGCTAGCGGTTACAATGAGCAGTTCTTC. Residues: CASSVGASGYNEQFF.

This clone has just one count. CDR3 sequence reads: CASSPGLNTEAFF. The DNA of the CDR3 is TGTGCCAGCAGTCCTGGATTGAACACTGAAGCTTTCTTT. The V and J genes are TRBV27 and TRBJ1-1; no definite D call. Trimming removed 5 bases from V and 0 bases from J, with 7 bases in between. CDR3 size: 13 residues. CDR1 and CDR2 from the germline V gene are MNHEY and SMNVEV (reference sequence).

This chain links TRBV9 with TRBJ2-2; TRBD2 might be the D (6 bases). The CDR3 runs 15 residues. V lost 3 bases and J lost 3, with 12 bases in between. Per the germline V gene, CDR1 is SGDLS and CDR2 is YYNGEE. This CDR3 reads CASSAGTGDTGELFF. The CDR3 coding sequence is TGTGCCAGCAGCGCTGGGACTGGCGACACCGGGGAGCTGTTTTTT.

This chain links TRBV7-2 with TRBJ1-2, with 8 bases aligning to TRBD1. The germline V gene has CDR1 SGHTA and CDR2 FQGNSA. V trimming: 7 bases; J trimming: 6 bases; junction bases outside the gene matches: 16. The CDR3 is made up of 16 amino acids. The CDR3 DNA reads TGTGCCAGCAACTATCCGGGTCAGGGGGCAAGGGATGGCTACACCTTC. Protein sequence: CASNYPGQGARDGYTF.

The V and J genes are TRBV21-1 and TRBJ1-1. TRBV21-1 is noted as a pseudogene. The CDR3 has 15 amino acids. The CDR3 sequence is CASSIWTTADTEAFF. The DNA for the CDR3 is TGTGCCAGCAGCATATGGACCACTGCGGACACTGAAGCTTTCTTT.

This clone appeared a single time. The chain links TRBV10-3 to TRBJ1-1, with a tentative D call TRBD1 (6 bases). Germline V gene sequence: CDR1 ENHRY, CDR2 SYGVKD. The CDR3 is 15 amino acids. V lost 4 bases and J 2 bases, leaving 14 bases between the germline ends. CDR3 sequence reads: CAISGGAGVNTEAFF. The CDR3 coding sequence is TGTGCCATCAGTGGGGGGGCAGGCGTTAACACTGAAGCTTTCTTT.

V and J are TRBV7-6 and TRBJ1-4, with a tentative D call TRBD1 (6 bases). There are 15 residues in the CDR3. Germline V gene sequence: CDR1 SGHVS, CDR2 FNYEAQ. Between the trimmed V and J ends, which lost 5 bases and 5 bases, there was a span of 15 bases. For the CDR3, the DNA is TGTGCCAGCAGCCCCGGCTGGGACAACAATGAAAAACTGTTTTTT. Translation: CASSPGWDNNEKLFF.